These 18 T cell receptor beta chains came from one sample sequenced in a study of tumor and adjacent non-tumor tissue in lung cancer. Three rounds of nested PCR, following a modified ARM-PCR protocol, produced the TCRbeta library. TCRdb ran MiXCR on the multiplex PCR reads and lists one entry per CDR3 protein. The sample consists of approximately 100,000 distinct CDR3 sequences, about 60% of them appearing once. No cell sorting was done before RNA was extracted from the tissue. The normal lung tissue was taken more than 3 cm from the tumor edge. The sample was distant non-tumor lung tissue. Receptors were obtained from a man between 25 and 39 years old with non-small cell lung cancer.

On this clonotype itself: At one end the junction does not follow the germline gene, possibly because of a read error. The chain carries TRBV11-2 and TRBJ2-1; TRBD2 is a possible D gene (5 bases). The CDR3 length is 16 residues. CDR1 SGHAT and CDR2 FQNNGV come from the germline V gene. Written as DNA, the CDR3 is TGTGCCAGCACCCTATCAGCGGTCCTGTCCTACAATGTGCAGTTCTTC. This gives the protein CASTLSAVLSYNVQFF.

Here the CDR3 reads CASEFTGALEVFF. CDR3 coding DNA: TGTGCCAGCGAATTCACAGGGGCCCTCGAAGTCTTCTTT. This rearrangement joins TRBV12-3 or TRBV12-4 to TRBJ1-1; 7 bases agree with TRBD1. The CDR3 has 13 residues. The junction had 17 bases not matched to a gene; V was cut back by 8 bases and J by 14 bases.

As regards this clonotype: At one boundary the junction diverges from the germline segment, which might be a read error. This chain uses TRBV11-2 with TRBJ2-3; D gene unclear. Germline loops: CDR1 SGHAT, CDR2 FQNNGV. The CDR3 is made up of 12 amino acids. As DNA, the CDR3 is TGTGCCAGCACCCTTAGCACAGATACGCGGTATTTT. This translates into CASTLSTDTRYF.

This clonotype was recorded only once. The junction shows a germline mismatch at one end, possibly a read error. The chain combines TRBV11-2 with TRBJ2-1, with 9 bases that match TRBD2. The CDR3 extends over 15 amino acids. Germline V gives CDR1 SGHAT, CDR2 FQNNGV. The CDR3: CDSSRQRGVWNEQFF. In DNA, the CDR3 is TGTGACAGCAGCCGACAGCGGGGGGTGTGGAATGAGCAGTTCTTC. The variable domain in full, completed from reference TRBV11-2 and TRBJ2-1, reads EAGVAQSPRYKIIEKRQSVAFWCNPISGHATLYWYQQILGQGPKLLIQFQNNGVVDDSQLPKDRFSAERLKGVDSTLKIQPAKLEDSAVYLCDSSRQRGVWNEQFFGPGTRLTVL.

Of note for this clonotype: The missing conserved phenylalanine or tryptophan at the end of this CDR3 makes a read error likely. This sequence joins TRBV11-2 and TRBJ1-2, with D unresolved. Germline V CDR1 and CDR2: SGHAT, FQNNGV. The V gene lost 5 bases and the J gene lost 5 bases, with 9 bases spanning the gap. The CDR3 has 12 amino acids. The CDR3 sequence is CASSDKGYGYTI. CDR3 bases: TGTGCCAGCAGCGACAAGGGTTATGGCTACACCATC.

A word on this clonotype: A much larger clone differs by one base, so this may be a read error. V usage is TRBV5-6 and J usage is TRBJ2-2, with TRBD1 matching over 9 bases. CDR1 is SGHDT and CDR2 is YYEEEE in the germline V gene. This CDR3 has 15 residues. In DNA form, the CDR3 reads TGTACCAGCAGCTTTACAGGGGGCGCCTCCGGGGAGCTGTTTTTT. This encodes CTSSFTGGASGELFF.

This clonotype came up many times. The chain couples TRBV10-1 to TRBJ2-7; 9 bases are a match to TRBD1. CDR1 and CDR2 (germline): WNHNN, SYGVQD (reference sequence). The ends lost 4 bases at V and 6 bases at J; junction bases unmatched: 4. The CDR3 is 13 residues long. The CDR3 reads CASSANRGREQYF. The CDR3, as DNA: TGCGCCAGCAGTGCGAACAGGGGGCGCGAGCAGTACTTC.

A note on this clonotype: A much more abundant neighbour one base away suggests this may be a read error. The chain has TRBV4-1 and TRBJ1-4; D is uncertain. V was trimmed by 7 bases and J by 7 bases, leaving 25 bases between them. This CDR3 spans 17 amino acids. CDR1 is MGHRA and CDR2 is YSYEKL in the germline V gene. The CDR3 loop is CASIAVVGPGSSEKLFF. CDR3 nucleotide sequence: TGCGCCAGCATCGCAGTTGTCGGGCCGGGTAGTAGTGAAAAACTGTTTTTT.

This clonotype has a count of ten or more. V is TRBV6-2 or TRBV6-3 and J is TRBJ2-3; TRBD1 matches 7 bases. Germline assignment: CDR1 MNHEY and CDR2 SVGEGT. V lost 5 bases to trimming and J lost 7 bases; unmatched junction nucleotides: 12. The CDR3 runs to 15 residues. The CDR3 DNA sequence: TGTGCCAGCAGTCCCCCTCGGGACAGCAGGAATACGCAGTATTTT. This encodes CASSPPRDSRNTQYF.

In the case of this clonotype: One end of the junction does not line up with germline, which may come from a read error. The chain uses TRBV11-2 and TRBJ2-3; no reliable D call. This CDR3 region has 13 residues. Looked up from germline, CDR1 is SGHAT and CDR2 is FQNNGV. This chain's CDR3 is CTSNYLNTDTQYF. The CDR3 DNA reads TGTACCAGCAACTATTTAAACACAGATACGCAGTATTTT.

With regard to this clonotype: Sequence at one end of the junction differs from germline and may be a read error. The rearrangement joins TRBV5-4 to TRBJ2-7; 7 nucleotides align to TRBD1. The V gene's germline CDR1 is SGHNT and CDR2 YYREEE (reference sequence). The length of the CDR3 is 14 residues. DNA of the CDR3: TGTGCATGCAGCTTGGCCGGGACAGACTACGAGCAATACTTC. Amino acids: CACSLAGTDYEQYF.

Remarks on this clonotype: No conserved phenylalanine or tryptophan ends this CDR3, so it is likely a read error. The rearrangement links TRBV11-2 to TRBJ2-7; 9 bases line up with TRBD2. CDR1 is SGHAT and CDR2 is FQNNGV in the germline V gene. The CDR3 is 16 residues long. Unmatched junction bases numbered 12, after V lost 5 bases and J lost 4 bases. The CDR3 sequence: CASSLPGGRGAYEQYL. The CDR3 DNA reads as TGTGCCAGCAGCCTCCCCGGCGGGAGGGGTGCATACGAGCAGTACCTC.

With respect to this clonotype: The germline gene is not matched at one end of the junction; a read error may be the cause. This chain links TRBV24-1 with TRBJ2-3; TRBD2 matches at 13 bases. The CDR3 is made up of 18 amino acids. The germline V gene has CDR1 KGHDR and CDR2 SFDVKD. CDR3 in amino acids: CVTSDLTTSGRASDTQYF. DNA of the CDR3: TGTGTCACCAGTGACCTAACTACTAGCGGGAGGGCCTCAGATACGCAGTATTTT.

This clonotype ranks as medium-sized. V and J are TRBV11-1 and TRBJ2-7, with D perhaps TRBD1 (6 bases). The V gene lost 4 bases and the J gene lost 3 bases, with 10 bases spanning the gap. CDR1 is SGHAT, CDR2 FQDESV, per germline (reference sequence). This CDR3 is built from 13 residues. CDR3: CASSSQGYYEQYF. CDR3 coding DNA: TGTGCCAGCAGCTCACAGGGTTACTACGAGCAGTACTTC.

A word on this clonotype: No conserved phenylalanine or tryptophan ends this CDR3, so it is likely a read error. The V call is TRBV29-1, the J call TRBJ1-1; D not certain. V was pared by 7 bases and J by 0 bases, with 6 bases between. Germline V CDR1 and CDR2: SQVTM, ANQGSEA. The CDR3 sequence is 11 residues long. This CDR3 is CSASVNTEAFS. Written as DNA, the CDR3 is TGCAGCGCAAGTGTGAACACTGAAGCTTTCTCT.

Concerning this clonotype: The conserved phenylalanine or tryptophan normally closing the CDR3 is absent here, so this likely arose from a read error. This sequence joins TRBV6-2 or TRBV6-3 and TRBJ2-7, with D perhaps TRBD1 or TRBD2 (5 bases each). Trimming stripped 7 bases from V and 2 bases from J, with 15 bases between. The CDR3 contains 14 residues. From germline, CDR1 is MNHEY and CDR2 SVGEGT. Here the CDR3 reads CASNWDVGTYEQYL. DNA of the CDR3: TGTGCCAGCAACTGGGACGTCGGAACCTACGAGCAGTACTTA.

Many counts were recorded for this clonotype. The J gene is TRBJ1-1, the V gene TRBV20-1, with a tentative D call TRBD1 (6 bases). Germline loops: CDR1 DFQATT, CDR2 SNEGSKA (reference sequence). V shed 3 bases and J shed 4 bases, with 12 bases lying between them. This CDR3 is built from 13 residues. In nucleotides, the CDR3 is TGCAGTGCTAGGCCACAGGGCCCCACTGAAGCTTTCTTT. This gives the protein CSARPQGPTEAFF.

As regards this clonotype: At one of its ends the junction is not consistent with the germline gene, which may arise from a read error. This rearrangement joins TRBV4-2 to TRBJ2-2; 9 nucleotides line up with TRBD1. The length of the CDR3 is 16 residues. Germline values: CDR1 LGHNA, CDR2 YNFKEQ. Here the CDR3 DNA reads TGTACCAGTAGCCAGCACAGGGGGCGGAACACCGGGGAGCTGTTTTTT. Protein: CTSSQHRGRNTGELFF.